These 17 T cell receptor beta chains were all obtained from the same sample, sequenced in a study of T cell clonotyping in hematopoietic cell transplantation (dated by TCRdb to 2020 to 2023). To prepare the library, the immunoSEQ multiplex PCR assay was applied. Sourced from immuneACCESS, this table was stored by TCRdb with only in-frame sequences that have V and J called. A share of the clones is absent; for the studies checked, an unresolved V gene accounts for under half, and the remainder has no known explanation. The sample contains under 7,500 clones, around 90% of them found a single time. The ten largest clones capture about 45% of the sample. The time point label corresponds to: 100 days after allo-HCT. This material consisted of peripheral blood mononuclear cells, taken 100 days after allogeneic stem cell transplant. Receptors originate from a female patient aged 45-65 years who had an allogeneic stem cell transplant from a related donor, so the T cells may come from the graft donor. Some clones in this sample may be carry-over from other donors' samples.

The chain has TRBV27 and TRBJ2-7; weak D call: TRBD2 (7 bases). The CDR3 extends over 15 amino acids. The germline CDR1 and CDR2 sequences are MNHEY and SMNVEV (reference sequence). V was cut by 8 bases and J by 1 base, with 18 bases left in between. The CDR3 nucleotides are TGTGCCAGCGCTCTCGCGGGGGCAGGGTCCTACGAGCAGTACTTC. The encoded protein is CASALAGAGSYEQYF.

V usage is TRBV19 and J usage is TRBJ1-2; D possibly corresponds to TRBD1 (6 bases). The V end was cut by 6 bases, the J end by 4 bases, with 15 bases between. This CDR3 contains 14 residues. CDR1 LNHDA and CDR2 SQIVND come from the germline V gene (reference sequence). The CDR3 DNA reads TGTGCCAGTAGACCCCGGGACATCGGCTATGGCTACACCTTC. As protein: CASRPRDIGYGYTF.

This chain connects TRBV7-3 to TRBJ1-5; D ambiguous. Trimming removed 2 bases at V and 4 bases at J, with 6 bases between. The CDR3 consists of 13 residues. Germline lookup yields CDR1 SGHTA and CDR2 FQGTGA. The CDR3 reads CASSLGVNQPQHF. Written as DNA, the CDR3 is TGTGCCAGCAGCTTAGGGGTTAATCAGCCCCAGCATTTT.

V usage is TRBV30 and J usage is TRBJ1-2; D remains ambiguous. Trimming cost V 2 bases and J 2 bases, with 9 bases left between them. Germline V lookup: CDR1 GTSNPN, CDR2 SVGIG (reference sequence). The CDR3 is 13 residues long. The CDR3 region is CAWSLNGNYGYTF. CDR3 bases: TGTGCCTGGAGTCTTAACGGGAACTATGGCTACACCTTC.

A few counts support this clone. The chain uses TRBV19 and TRBJ1-2, with D maybe TRBD1 (5 bases). V was clipped by 4 bases and J by 6 bases, with 15 bases between them. Germline V gene lookup returns CDR1 LNHDA and CDR2 SQIVND (reference sequence). This CDR3 region has 14 residues. CDR3 coding DNA: TGTGCCAGTAGTAGAGGGGCAGGGAGCCATGGCTACACCTTC. Residues: CASSRGAGSHGYTF. The full variable domain, with the rest looked up from reference TRBV19 and TRBJ1-2, is DGGITQSPKYLFRKEGQNVTLSCEQNLNHDAMYWYRQDPGQGLRLIYYSQIVNDFQKGDIAEGYSVSREKKESFPLTVTSAQKNPTAFYLCASSRGAGSHGYTFGSGTRLTVV.

The rearrangement links TRBV11-2 to TRBJ1-1, with 7 bases matching TRBD1. This CDR3 is 14 amino acids long. Per germline, CDR1 SGHAT and CDR2 FQNNGV. Trimming took 0 bases from V and 12 from J; bases not matched to a gene: 10. CDR3 DNA sequence: TGTGCCAGCAGCTTAGATAAACGACCAGGGGGACCTTTCTTT. Translating gives CASSLDKRPGGPFF.

The rearrangement links TRBV30 to TRBJ2-2; 8 nucleotides line up with TRBD1. J gave up 3 bases and V 3 bases, and 3 bases lay outside the gene matches. This CDR3 spans 14 amino acids. Looked up from germline, CDR1 is GTSNPN and CDR2 is SVGIG (reference sequence). In DNA, the CDR3 is TGTGCCTGGAGCGGACAGGGATACACCGGGGAGCTGTTTTTT. This translates into CAWSGQGYTGELFF.

Only one count was recorded for this clone. The genes are TRBV2 and TRBJ1-5; D perhaps matches TRBD1 (5 bases). Germline values: CDR1 SNHLY, CDR2 FYNNEI. The germline V and J ends were trimmed by 7 bases and 2 bases, with 12 bases remaining between them. The CDR3 length is 14 residues. The chain's CDR3 is CASTIGRGNQPQHF. DNA of the CDR3: TGTGCCAGCACGATCGGCAGGGGCAATCAGCCCCAGCATTTT. Looking up the rest from reference TRBV2 and TRBJ1-5 gives the full variable domain: EPEVTQTPSHQVTQMGQEVILRCVPISNHLYFYWYRQILGQKVEFLVSFYNNEISEKSEIFDDQFSVERPDGSNFTLKIRSTKLEDSAMYFCASTIGRGNQPQHFGDGTRLSIL.

The chain links TRBV11-2 to TRBJ1-4; the D is unclear. From germline, CDR1 is SGHAT and CDR2 FQNNGV. V dropped 3 bases and J dropped 5 bases, with 10 bases sitting between them. CDR3 length: 14 residues. CDR3 DNA: TGTGCCAGCAGCTTTTATACGGAGAATGAAAAACTGTTTTTT. Translation: CASSFYTENEKLFF. Based on the CDR3 plus reference TRBV11-2 and TRBJ1-4, the full variable domain is EAGVAQSPRYKIIEKRQSVAFWCNPISGHATLYWYQQILGQGPKLLIQFQNNGVVDDSQLPKDRFSAERLKGVDSTLKIQPAKLEDSAVYLCASSFYTENEKLFFGSGTQLSVL.

The chain joins TRBV28 to TRBJ1-4, with D unclear. The V and J ends lost 5 bases and 0 bases respectively, with 10 bases between them. Germline CDR1 is MDHEN and CDR2 is SYDVKM. CDR3 length equals 15 residues. The CDR3 is CASSLYSATNEKLFF. The CDR3, as DNA: TGTGCCAGCAGTCTTTATTCTGCAACTAATGAAAAACTGTTTTTT.

This clone was counted a few times. The chain employs TRBV5-1 and TRBJ1-1; the D gene is possibly TRBD1 (6 bases). Germline lookup yields CDR1 SGHRS and CDR2 YFSETQ. This CDR3 region has 15 residues. Deletions cut 0 bases from V and 4 bases from J, with 13 bases between. CDR3 sequence: CASSLGNRVPTEAFF. CDR3 sequence (DNA): TGCGCCAGCAGCTTGGGGAACAGGGTCCCCACTGAAGCTTTCTTT.

This clone counts as hyperexpanded. The V call is TRBV28, the J call TRBJ2-1; D is unclear. The CDR3 covers 14 residues. Germline V gives CDR1 MDHEN, CDR2 SYDVKM. Trimming cost V 4 bases and J 3 bases, with 10 bases left between them. The CDR3, as DNA: TGTGCCAGCAGTTCATCTGGAGTCTACAATGAGCAGTTCTTC. Its protein is CASSSSGVYNEQFF.

The CDR3 region has the DNA TGTGCCTGGAGTGTACGAGGGAACACTGAAGCTTTCTTT. Its translation: CAWSVRGNTEAFF. This rearrangement joins TRBV30 to TRBJ1-1, with D hard to call. The germline CDR1 and CDR2 sequences are GTSNPN and SVGIG (reference sequence). This CDR3 contains 13 residues. With 0 bases removed from V and 1 base from J, the gap between germline ends came to 6 bases.

This CDR3 is CASSPNREGQPQHF. The CDR3 DNA sequence: TGTGCCAGCTCACCAAACAGGGAAGGTCAGCCCCAGCATTTT. V gene TRBV18 combines with J gene TRBJ1-5; D possibly corresponds to TRBD1 (6 bases). The CDR3 loop spans 14 amino acids. Germline V gene lookup returns CDR1 KGHSH and CDR2 LQKENI. V was shortened by 2 bases and J by 6 bases, with 11 bases between the two germline ends.

The rearrangement joins TRBV4-2 to TRBJ2-3; D is ambiguous. Germline CDR1 and CDR2: LGHNA and YNFKEQ. Between the trimmed V and J ends, which lost 0 bases and 7 bases, there was a span of 11 bases. CDR3 length: 14 amino acids. The CDR3 region is CASSQERASYTQYF. In nucleotides, the CDR3 is TGTGCCAGCAGCCAAGAAAGAGCATCGTATACGCAGTATTTT.

In this sample, this clone is large. This sequence joins TRBV9 and TRBJ2-7; 10 bases align to TRBD1. This CDR3 region has 15 residues. Germline CDR1 and CDR2: SGDLS and YYNGEE. V trimming: 0 bases; J trimming: 4 bases; junction bases outside the gene matches: 4. CDR3 amino acids: CASSVATGGLYEQYF. CDR3 sequence (DNA): TGTGCCAGCAGCGTAGCGACAGGGGGCCTGTACGAGCAGTACTTC. The entire variable domain, with the rest obtained from reference TRBV9 and TRBJ2-7, is as follows: DSGVTQTPKHLITATGQRVTLRCSPRSGDLSVYWYQQSLDQGLQFLIQYYNGEERAKGNILERFSAQQFPDLHSELNLSSLELGDSALYFCASSVATGGLYEQYFGPGTRLTVT.

Only one count was recorded for this clone. Additional DNA sequences in this sample encode the identical CDR3. The chain is built from TRBV5-8 and TRBJ1-3, with 7 positions matching TRBD1. Looked up from germline, CDR1 is SGHTS and CDR2 is YDEGEE. The CDR3 is made up of 15 amino acids. V shed 1 base and J 0 bases; nucleotides not matched to a gene: 1. This CDR3 reads CASSLRTGSGNTIYF. Written as DNA, the CDR3 is TGTGCCAGCAGCTTGCGGACAGGCTCTGGAAACACCATATATTTT.